One sample yielded the 6 T cell receptor beta chains listed below, sequenced in a study of primary melanoma T cells and metastatic recurrence. Profiling relied on immunoSEQ multiplex PCR, and the TCRdb table lists in-frame clones only, not all of them. The table includes some 1,100 clones, approximately 70% detected once. The sequencing sample was made of melanoma tumor tissue. The receptors here all came from a human donor with melanoma.

This chain uses TRBV5-1 with TRBJ1-1; D is perhaps TRBD1 (5 bases). Trimming removed 4 bases at V and 1 base at J, with 14 bases between. The CDR3 is made up of 15 amino acids. CDR1 SGHRS and CDR2 YFSETQ come from the germline V gene. CDR3 in amino acids: CASSPGGGWNTEAFF. The CDR3 DNA reads TGCGCCAGCAGCCCCGGGGGAGGCTGGAACACTGAAGCTTTCTTT. The full variable domain, completed using reference TRBV5-1 and TRBJ1-1, is KAGVTQTPRYLIKTRGQQVTLSCSPISGHRSVSWYQQTPGQGLQFLFEYFSETQRNKGNFPGRFSGRQFSNSRSEMNVSTLELGDSALYLCASSPGGGWNTEAFFGQGTRLTVV.

The CDR3 nucleotides read TGTGCCAGCAGCTTAGGGGGCGGGAGCTCCTACAATGAGCAGTTCTTC. It specifies CASSLGGGSSYNEQFF. The chain couples TRBV11-3 to TRBJ2-1; 7 bases map to TRBD2. There are 16 residues in the CDR3. The germline V gene encodes CDR1 SGHNT and CDR2 YENEEA. The junction had 3 bases not matched to a gene; V was cut back by 1 base and J by 0 bases.

The chain carries TRBV19 and TRBJ1-2; 8 bases align to TRBD1. Germline V gene lookup returns CDR1 LNHDA and CDR2 SQIVND (reference sequence). This CDR3 has 12 residues. The junction had 3 bases not matched to a gene; V was cut back by 7 bases and J by 5 bases. CDR3 bases: TGTGCCAGTATGGGGGACAGGTATGGCTACACCTTC. This gives the protein CASMGDRYGYTF.

This chain links TRBV11-3 with TRBJ2-1; 7 positions match TRBD2. CDR3 length equals 18 residues. Germline V CDR1 and CDR2: SGHNT, YENEEA. The V segment lost 0 bases and the J segment 1 base; nucleotides outside the gene matches: 9. The CDR3 loop is CASSLDHGGSSSYNEQFF. CDR3 nucleotides: TGTGCCAGCAGCTTAGATCACGGCGGGAGCTCATCCTACAATGAGCAGTTCTTC.

This clone was counted a single time. This chain joins TRBV19 and TRBJ2-2, with D hard to call. V lost 7 bases and J 0 bases, leaving 6 bases between the germline ends. This CDR3 has 13 residues. Per germline, CDR1 LNHDA and CDR2 SQIVND (reference sequence). As DNA, the CDR3 is TGTGCCAGTACGTCGTCGAACACCGGGGAGCTGTTTTTT. Translated: CASTSSNTGELFF.

The chain has TRBV28 and TRBJ2-7, with D tentatively TRBD1 or TRBD2 (5 bases each). The CDR3 consists of 16 residues. Trimming left V 7 bases short and J 0 bases short, with 19 bases between. Germline V gene lookup returns CDR1 MDHEN and CDR2 SYDVKM. In DNA form, the CDR3 reads TGTGCCAGCAACCCCTTGGTGGGGGACCGCTCCTACGAGCAGTACTTC. Its protein product is CASNPLVGDRSYEQYF.